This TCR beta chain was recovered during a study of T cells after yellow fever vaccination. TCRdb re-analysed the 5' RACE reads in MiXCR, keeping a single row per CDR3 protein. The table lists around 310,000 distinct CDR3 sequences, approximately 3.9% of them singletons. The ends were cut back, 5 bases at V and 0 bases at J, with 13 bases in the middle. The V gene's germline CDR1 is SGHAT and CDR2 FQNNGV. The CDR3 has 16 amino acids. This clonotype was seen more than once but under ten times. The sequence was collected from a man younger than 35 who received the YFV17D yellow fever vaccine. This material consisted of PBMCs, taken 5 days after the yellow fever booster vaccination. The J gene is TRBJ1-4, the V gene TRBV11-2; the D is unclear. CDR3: CASSPRRDPTNEKLFF. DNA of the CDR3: TGTGCCAGCAGCCCGAGGAGGGATCCAACTAATGAAAAACTGTTTTTT.